The 18 T cell receptor beta chains listed next were all sequenced from one sample in a study of T cell repertoires in cytomegalovirus infection. Antigen specificity for these receptors is unknown. One entry per CDR3 protein, called by TCRdb with MiXCR from the reads. The table shows nearly 700,000 distinct CDR3 sequences, with 30% to 35% occurring only once. The source was cultured PBMCs, collected from culture after CMV antigen stimulation. Every receptor here comes from a human donor in good health (CMV status not recorded). Some clones in this sample may be carry-over from other donors' samples.

This clonotype was detected only a few times. The V gene is TRBV6-1, the J gene TRBJ1-3, with a tentative D call TRBD1 (5 bases). Per the germline V gene, CDR1 is MNHNS and CDR2 is SASEGT. The V gene lost 6 bases and the J gene lost 0 bases, with 15 bases spanning the gap. CDR3 length: 16 residues. The CDR3 here is CASRRDLLSSGNTIYF. The DNA of the CDR3 is TGTGCCAGCAGGAGGGACCTCCTGAGCTCTGGAAACACCATATATTTT.

The rearrangement uses TRBV6-1 and TRBJ2-3; possible D gene TRBD2, 7 bases. V dropped 3 bases and J dropped 2 bases, with 15 bases sitting between them. There are 16 residues in the CDR3. The V gene's germline CDR1 is MNHNS and CDR2 SASEGT. CDR3 loop: CASSEAGAPPTDTQYF. In DNA form, the CDR3 reads TGTGCCAGCAGTGAGGCGGGGGCGCCCCCCACAGATACGCAGTATTTT.

This sequence joins TRBV11-2 and TRBJ2-1; 10 nucleotides align to TRBD2. Germline values: CDR1 SGHAT, CDR2 FQNNGV. V lost 5 bases and J lost 7; bases outside the gene matches: 14. CDR3 length: 17 residues. CDR3 amino acids: CASSRSASGSVRNEQFF. The CDR3 region has the DNA TGTGCCAGCAGCCGCTCGGCTAGCGGGAGTGTTAGGAATGAGCAGTTCTTC.

The rearrangement links TRBV20-1 to TRBJ2-3, with D unresolved. Trimming removed 3 bases from V and 1 base from J, with 11 bases in between. The CDR3 sequence is 14 residues long. The germline gives CDR1 DFQATT, CDR2 SNEGSKA (reference sequence). CDR3 bases: TGCAGTGCTAGGGACCCTTTGGGCACAGATACGCAGTATTTT. It yields the protein CSARDPLGTDTQYF.

The chain carries TRBV7-2 and TRBJ2-7; TRBD2 matches 7 bases. In germline, CDR1 is SGHTA, CDR2 FQGNSA. The CDR3 totals 14 residues. The ends lost 4 bases at V and 3 bases at J; junction bases unmatched: 6. CDR3 protein: CASSSGTINYEQYF. DNA of the CDR3: TGTGCCAGCAGCTCCGGGACTATAAACTACGAGCAGTACTTC. The complete variable domain, with remaining parts taken from reference TRBV7-2 and TRBJ2-7, reads GAGVSQSPSNKVTEKGKDVELRCDPISGHTALYWYRQSLGQGLEFLIYFQGNSAPDKSGLPSDRFSAERTGGSVSTLTIQRTQQEDSAVYLCASSSGTINYEQYFGPGTRLTVT.

The chain couples TRBV7-8 to TRBJ2-3; the D gene is possibly TRBD2 (6 bases). V was clipped by 2 bases and J by 6 bases, with 12 bases between them. Germline V gene data show CDR1 as SGHVS and CDR2 as FQNEAQ. The CDR3 runs 14 residues. The CDR3 here is CASSLLAALDTQYF. The CDR3 bases are TGTGCCAGCAGCTTATTAGCGGCACTCGATACGCAGTATTTT.

A few counts support this clonotype. J is TRBJ2-3 and V is TRBV7-8; weak D call: TRBD1 (6 bases). V lost 1 base and J lost 2, with 10 bases in between. Germline assignment: CDR1 SGHVS and CDR2 FQNEAQ. The length of the CDR3 is 15 residues. The CDR3 region has the DNA TGTGCCAGCAGCTTAGGGGACACCTACACAGATACGCAGTATTTT. Protein: CASSLGDTYTDTQYF.

This clonotype was seen only a few times. This chain links TRBV4-1 with TRBJ2-1, with 14 bases lining up with TRBD2. CDR3 length equals 18 residues. Germline-derived CDR1 and CDR2 are MGHRA and YSYEKL. The J segment lost 8 bases and the V segment lost 4 bases, leaving 13 bases of the junction unmatched. The CDR3 DNA is TGCGCCAGCAGCCCCCGACTAGCGGGAGGGCCGGAGTCGGATGAGCAGTTCTTC. Residues: CASSPRLAGGPESDEQFF.

This clonotype was counted a single time. The rearrangement joins TRBV18 to TRBJ2-1, with a tentative D call TRBD1 (6 bases). V lost 2 bases, J lost 0 bases, and 11 bases lay in between. Germline assignment: CDR1 KGHSH and CDR2 LQKENI. The CDR3 extends over 16 amino acids. CDR3 sequence reads: CASSPFQGSSYNEQFF. In DNA form, the CDR3 reads TGTGCCAGCTCACCATTCCAGGGGAGCTCCTACAATGAGCAGTTCTTC.

The chain has TRBV11-2 and TRBJ2-3; 7 bases are shared with TRBD2. The length of the CDR3 is 14 residues. Germline CDR1 and CDR2: SGHAT and FQNNGV. J lost 7 bases, V lost 5 bases, and 9 bases had no gene match. The CDR3 reads CASSPWGGDYTQYF. The CDR3 DNA reads TGTGCCAGCAGCCCCTGGGGGGGGGACTATACGCAGTATTTT. Full variable domain (outside the CDR3, taken from reference TRBV11-2 and TRBJ2-3): EAGVAQSPRYKIIEKRQSVAFWCNPISGHATLYWYQQILGQGPKLLIQFQNNGVVDDSQLPKDRFSAERLKGVDSTLKIQPAKLEDSAVYLCASSPWGGDYTQYFGPGTRLTVL.

The chain uses TRBV7-2 and TRBJ2-3, with D unresolved. This CDR3 is built from 14 residues. CDR1 and CDR2 (germline): SGHTA, FQGNSA. Between the trimmed V and J ends, which lost 6 bases and 2 bases, there was a span of 12 bases. The CDR3 sequence: CASRPPYPTDTQYF. The DNA of the CDR3 is TGTGCCAGCAGACCACCGTACCCCACAGATACGCAGTATTTT. Combining the CDR3 with reference TRBV7-2 and TRBJ2-3 gives the whole variable domain GAGVSQSPSNKVTEKGKDVELRCDPISGHTALYWYRQSLGQGLEFLIYFQGNSAPDKSGLPSDRFSAERTGGSVSTLTIQRTQQEDSAVYLCASRPPYPTDTQYFGPGTRLTVL.

This clonotype appeared a few times. The CDR3 sequence: CASSLGQGGPYEQYF. DNA of the CDR3: TGTGCCAGCAGTTTAGGACAGGGGGGACCCTACGAGCAGTACTTC. V usage is TRBV27 and J usage is TRBJ2-7, with 10 nucleotides matching TRBD1. The CDR3 runs to 15 residues. Per germline, CDR1 MNHEY and CDR2 SMNVEV (reference sequence). V gave up 2 bases and J gave up 2 bases; unmatched junction bases: 3.

The count of this clonotype is one. The rearrangement joins TRBV2 to TRBJ2-1, with TRBD2 matching 12 bases. The CDR3 consists of 16 residues. Germline V gene lookup returns CDR1 SNHLY and CDR2 FYNNEI. With 5 bases clipped from V and 6 bases from J, the junction kept 8 bases outside the gene matches. Here the CDR3 reads CASSITTSGRGNEQFF. The CDR3 nucleotides are TGTGCCAGCAGTATCACGACTAGCGGGAGAGGCAATGAGCAGTTCTTC. Supplemented by reference TRBV2 and TRBJ2-1, the full variable domain reads EPEVTQTPSHQVTQMGQEVILRCVPISNHLYFYWYRQILGQKVEFLVSFYNNEISEKSEIFDDQFSVERPDGSNFTLKIRSTKLEDSAMYFCASSITTSGRGNEQFFGPGTRLTVL.

This chain joins TRBV4-3 and TRBJ2-3; D might be TRBD2 (6 bases). Trimming removed 0 bases from V and 0 bases from J, with 13 bases in between. The CDR3 runs 17 residues. Per germline, CDR1 LGHNA and CDR2 YSLEER. CDR3 in DNA: TGCGCCAGCAGCCAAGACCATAAGGCGGGAAGCACAGATACGCAGTATTTT. It is translated as CASSQDHKAGSTDTQYF.

The table lists this clonotype with a few counts. The chain joins TRBV27 to TRBJ1-1, with TRBD1 matching 8 bases. CDR1 and CDR2 from the germline V gene are MNHEY and SMNVEV (reference sequence). This CDR3 is built from 13 residues. J gave up 12 bases and V 3 bases, and 9 bases lay outside the gene matches. CDR3 sequence: CASSFRLDRDPFF. As DNA, the CDR3 is TGTGCCAGCAGTTTTAGGTTGGACAGGGATCCTTTCTTT.

V is TRBV27 and J is TRBJ1-2; D remains ambiguous. This CDR3 contains 13 residues. The V gene lost 8 bases and the J gene lost 2 bases, with 12 bases spanning the gap. Looked up from germline, CDR1 is MNHEY and CDR2 is SMNVEV (reference sequence). CDR3 region: CASSDGPNYGYTF. In nucleotides, the CDR3 is TGTGCCAGCTCCGACGGGCCCAACTATGGCTACACCTTC.

This chain joins TRBV27 and TRBJ1-6, with D perhaps TRBD1 (6 bases). The V gene lost 5 bases and the J gene lost 3 bases, with 11 bases spanning the gap. CDR1 is MNHEY, CDR2 SMNVEV, per germline (reference sequence). The CDR3 sequence is 15 residues long. The CDR3 here is CASSPPRGYNSPLHF. As DNA, the CDR3 is TGTGCCAGCAGTCCACCCAGGGGCTATAATTCACCCCTCCACTTT.

The chain combines TRBV12-3 or TRBV12-4 with TRBJ2-5, with 9 nucleotides matching TRBD2. The CDR3 consists of 17 residues. The V gene end was trimmed by 6 bases and the J gene end by 7 bases; junction bases not matched to a gene: 18. CDR3 in amino acids: CASRLWASGTRGGTQYF. The DNA of the CDR3 is TGTGCCAGCAGACTGTGGGCTAGCGGGACCCGAGGTGGGACCCAGTACTTC.